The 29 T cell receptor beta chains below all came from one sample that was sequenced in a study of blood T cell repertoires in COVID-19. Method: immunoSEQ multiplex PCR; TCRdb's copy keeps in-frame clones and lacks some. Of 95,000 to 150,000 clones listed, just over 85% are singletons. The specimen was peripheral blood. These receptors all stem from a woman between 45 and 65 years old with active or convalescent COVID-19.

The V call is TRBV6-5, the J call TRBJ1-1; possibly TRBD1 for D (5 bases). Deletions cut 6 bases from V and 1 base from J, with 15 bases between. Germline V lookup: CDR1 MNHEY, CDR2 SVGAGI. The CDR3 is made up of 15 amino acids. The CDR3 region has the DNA TGTGCCAGCAGCTCCAGGGAAACAGGGAACACTGAAGCTTTCTTT. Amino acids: CASSSRETGNTEAFF.

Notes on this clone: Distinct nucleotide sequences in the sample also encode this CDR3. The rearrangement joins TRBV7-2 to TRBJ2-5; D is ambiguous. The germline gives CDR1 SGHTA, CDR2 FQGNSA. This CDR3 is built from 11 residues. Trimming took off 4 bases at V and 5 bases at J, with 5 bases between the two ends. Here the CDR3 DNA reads TGTGCCAGCAGCTCACGGGAGACCCAGTACTTC. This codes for CASSSRETQYF.

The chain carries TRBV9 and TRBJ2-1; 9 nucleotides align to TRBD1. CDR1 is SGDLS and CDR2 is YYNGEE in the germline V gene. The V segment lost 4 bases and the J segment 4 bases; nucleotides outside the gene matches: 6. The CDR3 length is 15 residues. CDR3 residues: CASSPGQGQYNEQFF. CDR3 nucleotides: TGTGCCAGCAGCCCCGGACAGGGGCAATACAATGAGCAGTTCTTC.

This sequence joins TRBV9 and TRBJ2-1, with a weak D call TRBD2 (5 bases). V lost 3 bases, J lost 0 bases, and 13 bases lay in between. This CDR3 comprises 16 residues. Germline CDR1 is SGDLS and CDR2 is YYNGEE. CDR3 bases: TGTGCCAGCAGCGGTGAGCGGTATAGCTCCTACAATGAGCAGTTCTTC. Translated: CASSGERYSSYNEQFF.

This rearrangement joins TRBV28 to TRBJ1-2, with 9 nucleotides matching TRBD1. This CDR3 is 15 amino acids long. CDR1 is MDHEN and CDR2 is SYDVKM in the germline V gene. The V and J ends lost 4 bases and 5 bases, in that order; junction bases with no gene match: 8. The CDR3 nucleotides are TGTGCCAGCAGTTCCACAGGGGGCGCAGGATATGGCTACACCTTC. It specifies CASSSTGGAGYGYTF.

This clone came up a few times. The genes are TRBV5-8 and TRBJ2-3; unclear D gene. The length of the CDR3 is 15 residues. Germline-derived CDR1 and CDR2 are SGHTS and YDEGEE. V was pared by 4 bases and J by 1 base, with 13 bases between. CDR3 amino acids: CASSPRGWGTDTQYF. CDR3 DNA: TGTGCCAGCAGCCCCCGAGGCTGGGGCACAGATACGCAGTATTTT.

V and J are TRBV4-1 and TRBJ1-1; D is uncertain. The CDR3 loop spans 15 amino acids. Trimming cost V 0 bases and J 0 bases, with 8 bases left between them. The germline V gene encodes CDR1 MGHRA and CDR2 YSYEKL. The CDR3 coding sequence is TGCGCCAGCAGCCAAGATCAACAGATGAACACTGAAGCTTTCTTT. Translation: CASSQDQQMNTEAFF.

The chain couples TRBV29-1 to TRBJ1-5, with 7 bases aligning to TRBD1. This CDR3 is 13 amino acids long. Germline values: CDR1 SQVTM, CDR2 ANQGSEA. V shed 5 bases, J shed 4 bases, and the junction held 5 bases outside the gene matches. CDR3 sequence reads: CSVQGGKNQPQHF. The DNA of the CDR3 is TGCAGCGTTCAAGGGGGCAAAAATCAGCCCCAGCATTTT.

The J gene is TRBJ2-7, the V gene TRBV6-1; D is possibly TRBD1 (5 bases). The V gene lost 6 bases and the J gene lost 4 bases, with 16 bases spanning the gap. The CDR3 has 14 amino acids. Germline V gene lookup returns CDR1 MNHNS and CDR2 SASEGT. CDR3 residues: CASSPPQGGYEQYF. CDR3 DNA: TGTGCCAGCAGCCCCCCTCAGGGTGGTTACGAGCAGTACTTC.

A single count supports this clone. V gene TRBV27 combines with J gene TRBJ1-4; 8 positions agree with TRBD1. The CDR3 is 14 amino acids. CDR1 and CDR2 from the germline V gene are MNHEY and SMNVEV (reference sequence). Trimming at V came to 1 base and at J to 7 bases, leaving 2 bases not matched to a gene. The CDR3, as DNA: TGTGCCAGCAGTTTATACAGGGGGAGTGAAAAACTGTTTTTT. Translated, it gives CASSLYRGSEKLFF. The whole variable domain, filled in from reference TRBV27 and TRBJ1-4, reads EAQVTQNPRYLITVTGKKLTVTCSQNMNHEYMSWYRQDPGLGLRQIYYSMNVEVTDKGDVPEGYKVSRKEKRNFPLILESPSPNQTSLYFCASSLYRGSEKLFFGSGTQLSVL.

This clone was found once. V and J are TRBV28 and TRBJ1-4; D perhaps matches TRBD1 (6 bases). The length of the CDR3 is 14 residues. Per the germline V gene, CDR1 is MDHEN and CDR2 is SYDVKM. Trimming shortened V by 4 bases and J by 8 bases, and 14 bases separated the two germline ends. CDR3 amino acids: CASSSGGPGEKLFF. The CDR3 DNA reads TGTGCCAGCAGTTCGGGGGGGCCAGGCGAAAAACTGTTTTTT.

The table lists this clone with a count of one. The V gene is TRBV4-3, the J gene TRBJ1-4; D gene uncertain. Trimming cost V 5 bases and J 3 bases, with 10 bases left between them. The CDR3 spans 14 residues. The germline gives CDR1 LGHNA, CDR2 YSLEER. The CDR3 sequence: CASSSVAANEKLFF. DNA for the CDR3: TGCGCCAGCAGCTCCGTGGCCGCTAATGAAAAACTGTTTTTT.

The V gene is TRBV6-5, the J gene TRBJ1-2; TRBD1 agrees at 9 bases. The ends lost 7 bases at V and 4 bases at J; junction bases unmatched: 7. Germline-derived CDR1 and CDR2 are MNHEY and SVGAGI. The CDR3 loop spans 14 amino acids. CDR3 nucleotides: TGTGCCAGCATGAGGGGACAGGGAGGCTATGGCTACACCTTC. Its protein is CASMRGQGGYGYTF.

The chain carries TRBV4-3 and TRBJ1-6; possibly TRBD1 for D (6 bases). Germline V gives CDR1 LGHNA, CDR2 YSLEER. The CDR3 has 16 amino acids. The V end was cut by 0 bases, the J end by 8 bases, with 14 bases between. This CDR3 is CASSQDPTGGYSPLHF. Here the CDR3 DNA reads TGCGCCAGCAGCCAAGATCCGACAGGAGGCTATTCACCCCTCCACTTT.

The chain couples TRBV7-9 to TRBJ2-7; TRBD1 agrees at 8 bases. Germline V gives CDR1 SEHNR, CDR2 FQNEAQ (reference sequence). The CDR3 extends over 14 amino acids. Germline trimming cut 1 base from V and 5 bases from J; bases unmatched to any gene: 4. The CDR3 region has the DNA TGTGCCAGCAGCTTAGGACAGGGGAACCACGAGCAGTACTTC. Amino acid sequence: CASSLGQGNHEQYF.

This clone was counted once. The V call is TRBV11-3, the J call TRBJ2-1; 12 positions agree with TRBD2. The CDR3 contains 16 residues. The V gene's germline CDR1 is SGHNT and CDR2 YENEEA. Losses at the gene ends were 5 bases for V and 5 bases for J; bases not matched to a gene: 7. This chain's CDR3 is CASSGTLAGGNNEQFF. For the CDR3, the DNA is TGTGCCAGCAGCGGAACACTAGCGGGAGGTAACAATGAGCAGTTCTTC.

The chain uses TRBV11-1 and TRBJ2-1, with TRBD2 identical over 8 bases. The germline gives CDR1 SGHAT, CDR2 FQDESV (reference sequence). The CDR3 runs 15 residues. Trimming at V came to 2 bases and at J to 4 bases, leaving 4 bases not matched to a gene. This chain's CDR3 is CASSLRSGGYNEQFF. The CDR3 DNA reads TGTGCCAGCAGCTTAAGATCGGGAGGGTACAATGAGCAGTTCTTC.

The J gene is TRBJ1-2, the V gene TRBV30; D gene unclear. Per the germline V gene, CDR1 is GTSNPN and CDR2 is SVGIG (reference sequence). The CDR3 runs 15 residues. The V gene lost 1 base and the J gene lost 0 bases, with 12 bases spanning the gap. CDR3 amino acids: CAWSAPRKANYGYTF. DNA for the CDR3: TGTGCCTGGAGTGCCCCCAGGAAAGCTAACTATGGCTACACCTTC.

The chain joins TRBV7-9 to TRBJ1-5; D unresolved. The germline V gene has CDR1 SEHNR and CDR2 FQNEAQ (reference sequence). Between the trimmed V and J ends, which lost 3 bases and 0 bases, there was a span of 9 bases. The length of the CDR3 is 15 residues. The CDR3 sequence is CASSLKGDSNQPQHF. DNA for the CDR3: TGTGCCAGCAGCTTGAAAGGAGATAGCAATCAGCCCCAGCATTTT.

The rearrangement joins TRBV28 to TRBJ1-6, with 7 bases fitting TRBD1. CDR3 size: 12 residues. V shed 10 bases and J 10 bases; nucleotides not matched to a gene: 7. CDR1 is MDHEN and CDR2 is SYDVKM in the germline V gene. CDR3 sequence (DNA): TGTGCCACTCAACAGGGGCGATCACCCCTCCACTTT. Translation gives CATQQGRSPLHF.

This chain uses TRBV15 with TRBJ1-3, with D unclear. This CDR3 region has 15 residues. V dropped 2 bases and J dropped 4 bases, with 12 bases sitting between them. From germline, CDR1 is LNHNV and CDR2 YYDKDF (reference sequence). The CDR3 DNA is TGTGCCACCAGCAGATTAGCGGAGGGCGGAAACACCATATATTTT. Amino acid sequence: CATSRLAEGGNTIYF.

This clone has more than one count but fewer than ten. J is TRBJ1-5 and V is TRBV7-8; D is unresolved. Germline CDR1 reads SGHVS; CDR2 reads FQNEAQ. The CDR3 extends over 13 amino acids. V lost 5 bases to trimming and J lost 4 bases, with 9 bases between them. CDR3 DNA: TGTGCCAGCAGCCCCTCCCTAAATCAGCCCCAGCATTTT. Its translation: CASSPSLNQPQHF.

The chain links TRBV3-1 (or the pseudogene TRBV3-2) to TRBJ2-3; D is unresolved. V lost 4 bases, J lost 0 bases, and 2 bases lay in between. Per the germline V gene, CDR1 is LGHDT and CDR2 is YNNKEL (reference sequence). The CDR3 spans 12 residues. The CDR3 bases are TGTGCCAGCAGCCCTAGCACAGATACGCAGTATTTT. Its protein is CASSPSTDTQYF.

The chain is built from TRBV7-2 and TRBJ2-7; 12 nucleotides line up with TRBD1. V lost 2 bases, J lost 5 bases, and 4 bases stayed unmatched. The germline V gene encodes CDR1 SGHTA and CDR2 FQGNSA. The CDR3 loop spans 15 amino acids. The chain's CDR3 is CASSLRDRGRDEQYF. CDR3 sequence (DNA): TGTGCCAGCAGCTTACGGGACAGGGGGCGAGACGAGCAGTACTTC.

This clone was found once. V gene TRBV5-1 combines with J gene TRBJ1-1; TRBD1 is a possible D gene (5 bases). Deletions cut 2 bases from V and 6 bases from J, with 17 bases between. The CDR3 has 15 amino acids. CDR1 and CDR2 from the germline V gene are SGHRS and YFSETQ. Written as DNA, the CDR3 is TGCGCCAGCAGCTTTGACAGTCCCGAAAATTCTGAAGCTTTCTTT. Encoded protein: CASSFDSPENSEAFF.

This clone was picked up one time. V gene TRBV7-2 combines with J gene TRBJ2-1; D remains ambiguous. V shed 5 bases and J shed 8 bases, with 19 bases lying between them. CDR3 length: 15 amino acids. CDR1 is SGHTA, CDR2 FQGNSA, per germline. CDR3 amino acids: CASSLRRPQIHEQFF. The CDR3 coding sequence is TGTGCCAGCAGCCTCCGGAGACCACAAATCCATGAGCAGTTCTTC.

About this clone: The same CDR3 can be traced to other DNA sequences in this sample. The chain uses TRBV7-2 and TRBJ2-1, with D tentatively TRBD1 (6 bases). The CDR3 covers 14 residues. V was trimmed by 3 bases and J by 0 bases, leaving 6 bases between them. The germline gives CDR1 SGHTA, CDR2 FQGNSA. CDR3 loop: CASSLDSSYNEQFF. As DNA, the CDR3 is TGTGCCAGCAGCTTGGACAGCTCCTACAATGAGCAGTTCTTC.

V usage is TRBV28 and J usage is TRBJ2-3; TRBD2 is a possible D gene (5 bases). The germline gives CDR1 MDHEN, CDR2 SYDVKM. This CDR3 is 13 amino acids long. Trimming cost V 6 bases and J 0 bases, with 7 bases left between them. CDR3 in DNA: TGTGCCAGCAGCAGCGGTAGCACAGATACGCAGTATTTT. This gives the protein CASSSGSTDTQYF.

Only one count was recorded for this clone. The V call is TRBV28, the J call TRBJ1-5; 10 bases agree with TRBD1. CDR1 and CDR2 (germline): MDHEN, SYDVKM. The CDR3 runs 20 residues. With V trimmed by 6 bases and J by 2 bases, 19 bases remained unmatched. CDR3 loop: CASSYTPGQGSALGNQPQHF. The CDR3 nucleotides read TGTGCCAGCAGCTACACCCCGGGACAGGGGTCGGCATTGGGCAATCAGCCCCAGCATTTT.